Each of the 7 T cell receptor beta chains below was sequenced from the same sample in a study of T cell responses to AZD1222 COVID-19 vaccine. Assay: immunoSEQ multiplex PCR; the TCRdb copy retains only in-frame clones and omits some. The sample contains about 72,000 clones, roughly 84% of which appear only once. The specimen was peripheral blood, collected on day 0 of AZD1222 vaccination. These receptors all come from an adult in good health.

The CDR3 DNA sequence: TGTGCCAGCACGACTTCGATGGGACAGAACTATGGCTACACCTTC. Protein sequence: CASTTSMGQNYGYTF. V gene TRBV5-5 combines with J gene TRBJ1-2, with TRBD1 matching over 7 bases. Trimming cost V 6 bases and J 2 bases; bases outside gene matches: 10. Germline V gene lookup returns CDR1 SGHKS and CDR2 YYEKEE (reference sequence). The CDR3 runs 15 residues.

The chain carries TRBV6-2 or TRBV6-3 and TRBJ2-1; TRBD2 aligns across 10 bases. Germline values: CDR1 MNHEY, CDR2 SVGEGT. This CDR3 is built from 14 residues. Losses at the gene ends were 5 bases for V and 4 bases for J; bases not matched to a gene: 2. The CDR3 spells CASSIAGGYNEQFF. For the CDR3, the DNA is TGTGCCAGCAGTATAGCGGGGGGATACAATGAGCAGTTCTTC.

CDR3 sequence reads: CASSEGWTGGYGYTF. DNA of the CDR3: TGTGCCAGCAGTGAAGGCTGGACAGGGGGCTATGGCTACACCTTC. The rearrangement links TRBV6-1 to TRBJ1-2; 10 bases agree with TRBD1. CDR1 is MNHNS and CDR2 is SASEGT in the germline V gene. This CDR3 has 15 amino acids. V gave up 1 base and J gave up 4 bases; unmatched junction bases: 3.

V gene TRBV11-2 combines with J gene TRBJ2-2; D is unresolved. V lost 8 bases to trimming and J lost 6 bases, with 19 bases between them. This CDR3 spans 15 amino acids. Germline V gene data show CDR1 as SGHAT and CDR2 as FQNNGV. The CDR3 sequence: CASGSMEQIAGELFF. CDR3 sequence (DNA): TGTGCCAGCGGATCAATGGAACAAATTGCCGGGGAGCTGTTTTTT.

The chain has TRBV5-6 and TRBJ2-7; TRBD1 is a possible D gene (5 bases). V gave up 4 bases and J gave up 6 bases, with 23 bases separating them. Germline V gene data show CDR1 as SGHDT and CDR2 as YYEEEE. The CDR3 consists of 16 residues. CDR3 region: CASSRQGIGVRSEQYF. DNA for the CDR3: TGTGCCAGCAGCCGACAAGGGATAGGGGTTAGAAGCGAGCAGTACTTC.

The chain links TRBV4-3 to TRBJ2-3; TRBD1 matches at 11 bases. CDR1 and CDR2 from the germline V gene are LGHNA and YSLEER. The CDR3 is 18 amino acids. J lost 1 base, V lost 0 bases, and 6 bases had no gene match. The CDR3 protein is CASSQDYVDRGRTDTQYF. The CDR3 region has the DNA TGCGCCAGCAGCCAAGATTACGTGGACAGGGGGCGCACAGATACGCAGTATTTT.

J is TRBJ1-4 and V is TRBV10-3; possible D gene TRBD1, 6 bases. The CDR3 is 15 residues long. Germline V CDR1 and CDR2: ENHRY, SYGVKD. V lost 0 bases and J lost 8, with 13 bases in between. For the CDR3, the DNA is TGTGCCATCAGTGAGTCCGGGGGCCTGAACGAAAAACTGTTTTTT. Residues: CAISESGGLNEKLFF.